This TCR beta chain was sequenced for a study of PD-L1 blockade in urothelial cancer. Study background: The patients had undergone anywhere from 0 to 3 prior chemotherapy regimens. T cells were recovered from blood samples at a median of around 150,000.

Time point here: pretreatment peripheral blood. Sequencing was performed with immunoSEQ multiplex PCR; in TCRdb, only in-frame clones are kept and a portion is missing. The table lists about 50,000 clones, roughly nine tenths of them singletons. In the case of this clone: Its cognate antigen is unknown.

The V gene lost 4 bases and the J gene lost 5 bases, with 17 bases spanning the gap. The germline CDR1 and CDR2 sequences are SGHDT and YYEEEE. The CDR3 runs to 15 residues. General observations from the study: Those with durable benefit had larger increases in tumor-associated blood clones at 3 weeks.

This specimen was PBMCs, taken around atezolizumab (anti-PD-L1) treatment. This chain joins TRBV5-6 and TRBJ2-3, with D possibly being TRBD2 (6 bases). The TCR originated in a woman aged 60-70 years with urothelial cancer. DNA of the CDR3: TGTGCCAGCAGCCCCTCGGGAGCCGGGGGAGATACGCAGTATTTT. Its protein is CASSPSGAGGDTQYF.